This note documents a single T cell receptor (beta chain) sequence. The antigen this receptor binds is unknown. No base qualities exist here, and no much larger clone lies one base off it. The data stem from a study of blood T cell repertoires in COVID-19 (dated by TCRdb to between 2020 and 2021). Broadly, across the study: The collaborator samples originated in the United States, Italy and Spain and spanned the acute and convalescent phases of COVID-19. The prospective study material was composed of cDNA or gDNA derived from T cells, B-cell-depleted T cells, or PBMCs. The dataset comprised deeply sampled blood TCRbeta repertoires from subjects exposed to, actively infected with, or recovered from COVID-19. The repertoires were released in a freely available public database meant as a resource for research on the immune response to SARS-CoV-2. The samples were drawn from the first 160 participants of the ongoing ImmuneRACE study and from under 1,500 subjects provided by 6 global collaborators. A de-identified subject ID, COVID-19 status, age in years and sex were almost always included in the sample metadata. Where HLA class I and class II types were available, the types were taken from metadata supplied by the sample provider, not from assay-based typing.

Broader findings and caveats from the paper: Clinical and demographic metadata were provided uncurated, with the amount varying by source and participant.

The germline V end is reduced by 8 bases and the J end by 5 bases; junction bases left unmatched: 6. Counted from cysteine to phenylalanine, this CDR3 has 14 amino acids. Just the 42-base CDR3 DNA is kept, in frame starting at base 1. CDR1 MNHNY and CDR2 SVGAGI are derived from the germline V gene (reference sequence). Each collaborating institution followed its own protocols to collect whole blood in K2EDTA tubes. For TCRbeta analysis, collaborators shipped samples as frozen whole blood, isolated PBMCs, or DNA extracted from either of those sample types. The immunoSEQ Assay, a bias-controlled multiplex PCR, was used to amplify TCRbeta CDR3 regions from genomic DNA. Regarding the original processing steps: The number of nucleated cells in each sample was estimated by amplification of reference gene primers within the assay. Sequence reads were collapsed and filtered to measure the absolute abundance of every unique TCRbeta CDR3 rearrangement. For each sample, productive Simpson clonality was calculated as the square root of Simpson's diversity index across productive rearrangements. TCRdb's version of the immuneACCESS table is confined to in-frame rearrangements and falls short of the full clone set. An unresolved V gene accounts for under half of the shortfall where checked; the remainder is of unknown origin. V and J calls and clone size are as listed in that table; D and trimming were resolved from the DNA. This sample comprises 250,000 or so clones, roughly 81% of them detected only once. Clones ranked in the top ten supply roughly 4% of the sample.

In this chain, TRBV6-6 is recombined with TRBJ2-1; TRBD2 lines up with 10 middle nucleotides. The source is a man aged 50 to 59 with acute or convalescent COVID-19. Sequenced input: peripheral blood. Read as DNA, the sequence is TGTGCCAGCCGTACTAGCGGGGAGCACAATGAGCAGTTCTTC. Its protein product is CASRTSGEHNEQFF.